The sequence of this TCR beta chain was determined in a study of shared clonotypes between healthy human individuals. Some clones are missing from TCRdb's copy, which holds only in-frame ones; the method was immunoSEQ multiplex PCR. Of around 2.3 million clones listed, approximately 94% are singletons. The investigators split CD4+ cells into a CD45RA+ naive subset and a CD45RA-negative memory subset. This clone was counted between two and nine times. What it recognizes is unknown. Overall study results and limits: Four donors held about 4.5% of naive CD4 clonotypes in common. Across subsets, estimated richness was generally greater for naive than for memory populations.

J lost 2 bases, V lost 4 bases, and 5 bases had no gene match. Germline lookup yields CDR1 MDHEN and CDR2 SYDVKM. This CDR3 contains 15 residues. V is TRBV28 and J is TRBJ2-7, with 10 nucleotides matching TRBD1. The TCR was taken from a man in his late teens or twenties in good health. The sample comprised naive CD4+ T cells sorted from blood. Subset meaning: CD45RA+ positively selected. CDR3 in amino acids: CASSSTGTGAYEQYF. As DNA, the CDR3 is TGTGCCAGCAGTTCGACCGGGACAGGGGCCTACGAGCAGTACTTC.